This T cell receptor (beta chain) was identified during a study of T cells in narcolepsy. For the study at large: Healthy controls were enrolled alongside patients with narcolepsy type 1 or type 2.

Study results and limitations: HCRT-specific and TRIB2-specific autoreactive clonotypes appeared among same-patient CSF and blood CD4+ clonotypes. Autoreactive clonotypes reportedly recurred in blood of same and different patients, not controls.

CDR1 and CDR2 from the germline V gene are SGHNT and YYREEE (reference sequence). V was trimmed by 5 bases and J by 3 bases, leaving 8 bases between them. CDR3 length: 13 amino acids. This clone has a handful of counts. Its antigen remains unidentified. Method: immunoSEQ multiplex PCR; TCRdb's copy keeps in-frame clones and lacks some. This table has some 10,000 clones, 70% appearing once. The genes are TRBV5-4 and TRBJ2-2; D is ambiguous. The sequenced sample consisted of CD45RA- memory CD8+ T cells from PBMCs. The origin of this receptor is a human donor with narcolepsy. This chain's CDR3 is CASRIGYTGELFF. DNA of the CDR3: TGTGCCAGCAGGATTGGGTACACCGGGGAGCTGTTTTTT.